This T cell receptor beta chain was observed in a study of lymphopenia after photon versus proton radiotherapy. Study-wide findings and caveats: Proton therapy kept repertoires fairly stable, unlike photons, which gained effector/memory cells. Survival link was tested only in deceased patients; proton benefit remains a possibility. After the lymphocyte nadir, photon-treated repertoires showed oligoclonal expansion, especially of CD8+ Temra cells.

About this clone itself: The antigen remains unidentified.

The protocol was immunoSEQ multiplex PCR, while the TCRdb copy is restricted to in-frame clones and leaves out a portion. The table lists 13,000 or so clones, 88% of them singletons. The germline V and J ends were trimmed by 1 base and 4 bases, with 11 bases remaining between them. Looked up from germline, CDR1 is KGHSH and CDR2 is LQKENI. The CDR3 is 14 residues long. The TCR was taken from a man in his 60s with pancreatic cancer. This material consisted of peripheral blood, taken from a patient treated with photon-based radiotherapy. The V call is TRBV18, the J call TRBJ2-7; D remains ambiguous. The DNA of the CDR3 is TGTGCCAGCTCACCACAAAACTCTGGGTACGAGCAGTACTTC. As protein: CASSPQNSGYEQYF.